The sequence of this T cell receptor beta chain was determined in a study of Ad26.COV2.S vaccination and SARS-CoV-2 variants (TCRdb year 2021). For context, the study as a whole: Donors in the vaccine arm were drawn from COV1001, a multicentre, randomized, double-blind, placebo-controlled phase I-IIa trial testing Ad26.COV2.S in healthy adults. Throughout the experiments and outcome assessment, investigators stayed blinded to trial group allocation. A total of approximately 32 samples were included in the TCR-sequenced set, comprising around 20 Ad26.COV2.S vaccine recipients, 5 placebo recipients and 8 SARS-CoV-2 convalescent individuals. Ad26.COV2.S was administered intramuscularly at a dose of 5x10^10 or 1x10^11 viral particles, either as one shot or as two shots given 56 days apart. Trial participants were randomized into five groups of five, in which low-dose or high-dose Ad26.COV2.S was given once or twice, or placebo was given on both occasions. TCRbeta repertoire sequencing served as the tool for gauging how specific and how broad the SARS-CoV-2-reactive T cell receptors were following Ad26.COV2.S vaccination.

According to the study, the label for this sample's treatment or condition signals: around 19 received Ad26.COV2.S at low or high dose, single or two shots; roughly five received placebo; per-sample allocation not given. For vaccine and placebo recipients, the sequenced repertoires came from samples collected on day 63 after the first injection. Cohort 1b enrolled 25 or so adults aged 18-55 years at a single site in Boston, USA, between 29 July and 7 August 2020. Ad26.COV2.S was a replication-incompetent adenovirus type 26 vector expressing a prefusion-stabilized SARS-CoV-2 spike protein from the original Wuhan strain. V was cut back by 0 bases and J by 2 bases, leaving a gap of 7 bases between them. The CDR3 starts with the cysteine, ends with the phenylalanine, and has 14 residues. CDR3 DNA is the only sequence kept; it has 42 bases, read in frame from the first base. The CDR1 and CDR2 encoded by the germline V gene (reference sequence) are LNHDA and SQIVND.

What the work shows at the level of the full study, not this receptor alone: After vaccination, spike-specific CD8+ and CD4+ T cell responses were reported to show substantial breadth. It was noted by the authors that total T cell responses may have been underestimated by the TCR breadth and depth analyses. Compared with placebo recipients, Ad26.COV2.S recipients showed higher spike-specific TCR breadth (P = 0.0014). The study lacked the statistical power to compare responses across vaccine doses or regimens. Vaccine and placebo recipients had similar non-spike TCR breadth, a finding consistent with the vaccine containing only spike.

TCRbeta CDR3 regions were sequenced with the immunoSEQ Assay. After extraction, genomic DNA underwent amplification by bias-controlled multiplex PCR, followed by high-throughput sequencing. Turning to the authors' computational methods: To quantify the absolute abundance of each unique TCRbeta CDR3 region, sequences were collapsed and filtered. T cell fraction was estimated by normalizing TCRbeta template counts to usable DNA, with usable DNA measured through amplification of reference genes found in all nucleated cells. Repertoire TCRs were annotated as SARS-CoV-2-specific by exact matching of V gene, CDR3 amino acid sequence and J gene to a known reactive TCR set. MIRA supplied the reference SARS-CoV-2 TCR set, which was filtered for enrichment in COVID-19-positive ImmuneCODE repertoires so that public or cross-reactive TCRs were removed. Using the MIRA antigens, annotated TCRs were further analysed by specific ORF or by position within an ORF. Breadth was defined as the number of annotated unique rearrangements divided by the total number of unique productive rearrangements, and depth was defined as the summed frequency of the annotated unique rearrangements. Two-sided Wilcoxon rank-sum tests were applied when comparing TCR breadth between groups. In TCRdb, the immuneACCESS table is reduced to in-frame sequences with V and J assigned. These tables do not hold every clone; where another copy was compared, an unresolved V gene accounts for under half, and the others remain unexplained. V and J calls and clone size are as listed in that table; D and trimming were resolved from the DNA. This sample holds about 350,000 clones; more than 75% were observed only once. Together, the top ten hold roughly 3.2% of the sample.

Turning to this clone: Its antigen remains undetermined. Per-nucleotide qualities are absent, and no much larger clonotype sits a single base away.

The chain uses TRBV19 and TRBJ1-1; TRBD1 is a weak D gene call, 5 bases matching. This TCR was sampled from a person aged 18-65 years who received the Ad26.COV2.S COVID-19 vaccine or a placebo. The specimen comprised peripheral blood, sampled in a trial of Ad26.COV2.S vaccine versus placebo. The bases read TGTGCCAGTAGTATAGAAGGGGCAAACACTGAAGCTTTCTTT. Its protein is CASSIEGANTEAFF. Where the CDR3 stops, the reference TRBV19 and TRBJ1-1 genes take over; the full variable domain is DGGITQSPKYLFRKEGQNVTLSCEQNLNHDAMYWYRQDPGQGLRLIYYSQIVNDFQKGDIAEGYSVSREKKESFPLTVTSAQKNPTAFYLCASSIEGANTEAFFGQGTRLTVV.